These 5 T cell receptor beta chains were sequenced from one sample in a study of regulatory T cells in long-lasting Graves disease. Specified time point: persistent/refractory GD, antithyroid drugs over 5 years with positive TRAb. The TCR library used RNA extracted from PBMCs. Libraries of TCR beta came from iRepertoire HTBI primers plus Arm-PCR of CDR3 regions. TCRdb analysed the multiplex PCR reads with MiXCR anew, one entry per CDR3 protein. The sample lists roughly 500,000 distinct CDR3 sequences; 20% to 25% were seen once. The sequenced sample was peripheral blood mononuclear cells (PBMCs), obtained when the disease was refractory, from a patient treated with antithyroid drugs. These receptors originate from a female donor with Graves disease.

Worth noting for this clonotype: The junction does not match germline at one end; this may be a read error. The rearrangement joins TRBV12-3 or TRBV12-4 to TRBJ2-7; TRBD1 agrees at 10 bases. The CDR3 covers 16 residues. CDR3 nucleotides: TGTGCCATCAGTGAAGGAGGGACAGGGGTGGTCCACGAGCAGTACTTC. Its translation is CAISEGGTGVVHEQYF.

The gene calls are TRBV6-2 or TRBV6-3 and TRBJ1-2; no definite D call. CDR3 size: 15 residues. V lost 2 bases to trimming and J lost 3 bases, with 13 bases between them. Germline values: CDR1 MNHEY, CDR2 SVGEGT. The CDR3 DNA follows: TGTGCCAGCAGTTACAGTCCGGGGAAGCACTATGGCTACACCTTC. Its protein product is CASSYSPGKHYGYTF.

This clonotype has only a few counts. J is TRBJ2-7 and V is TRBV7-2, with D maybe TRBD1 (5 bases). The CDR3 is made up of 15 amino acids. The V gene lost 7 bases and the J gene lost 3 bases, with 19 bases spanning the gap. Germline lookup yields CDR1 SGHTA and CDR2 FQGNSA. CDR3 nucleotides: TGTGCCAGCACCCAAGGGGTGGCAGCCGTCTACGAGCAGTACTTC. It encodes CASTQGVAAVYEQYF. Together with reference TRBV7-2 and TRBJ2-7, the CDR3 gives the full variable domain: GAGVSQSPSNKVTEKGKDVELRCDPISGHTALYWYRQSLGQGLEFLIYFQGNSAPDKSGLPSDRFSAERTGGSVSTLTIQRTQQEDSAVYLCASTQGVAAVYEQYFGPGTRLTVT.

This clonotype was picked up a small number of times. This chain joins TRBV30 and TRBJ2-7; D is ambiguous. Germline CDR1 reads GTSNPN; CDR2 reads SVGIG (reference sequence). This CDR3 is 11 amino acids long. V was cut by 0 bases and J by 6 bases, with 6 bases left in between. The CDR3 region has the DNA TGTGCCTGGAGTGTACTCTCCGAGCAGTACTTC. Translation gives CAWSVLSEQYF.

The chain carries TRBV12-3 or TRBV12-4 and TRBJ2-5, with 9 nucleotides matching TRBD2. This CDR3 has 17 residues. V lost 3 bases to trimming and J lost 2 bases; unmatched junction nucleotides: 10. CDR3 bases: TGTGCCAGCAGTTTTCCCCGAGGCGGGAGGGAGCAAGAGACCCAGTACTTC. This encodes CASSFPRGGREQETQYF.